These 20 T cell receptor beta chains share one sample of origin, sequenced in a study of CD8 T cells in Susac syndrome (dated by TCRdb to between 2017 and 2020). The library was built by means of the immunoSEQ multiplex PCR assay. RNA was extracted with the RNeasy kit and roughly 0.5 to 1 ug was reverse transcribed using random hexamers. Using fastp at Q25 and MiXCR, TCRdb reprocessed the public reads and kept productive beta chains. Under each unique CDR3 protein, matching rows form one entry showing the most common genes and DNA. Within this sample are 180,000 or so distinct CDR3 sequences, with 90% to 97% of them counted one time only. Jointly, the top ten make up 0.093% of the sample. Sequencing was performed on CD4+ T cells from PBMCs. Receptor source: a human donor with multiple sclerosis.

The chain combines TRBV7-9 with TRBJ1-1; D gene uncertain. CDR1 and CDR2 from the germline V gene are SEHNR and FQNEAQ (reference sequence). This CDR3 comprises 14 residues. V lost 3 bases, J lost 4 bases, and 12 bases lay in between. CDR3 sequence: CASSFVERATEAFF. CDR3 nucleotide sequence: TGTGCCAGCAGCTTCGTCGAGAGGGCCACTGAAGCTTTCTTT. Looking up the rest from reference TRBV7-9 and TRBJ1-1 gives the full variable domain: DTGVSQNPRHKITKRGQNVTFRCDPISEHNRLYWYRQTLGQGPEFLTYFQNEAQLEKSRLLSDRFSAERPKGSFSTLEIQRTEQGDSAMYLCASSFVERATEAFFGQGTRLTVV.

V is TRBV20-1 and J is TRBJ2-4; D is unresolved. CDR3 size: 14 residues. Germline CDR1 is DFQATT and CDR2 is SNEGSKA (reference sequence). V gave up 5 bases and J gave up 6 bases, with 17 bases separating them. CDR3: CSAAPTPYPNIQYF. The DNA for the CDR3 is TGCAGTGCTGCCCCGACTCCCTACCCAAACATTCAGTACTTC.

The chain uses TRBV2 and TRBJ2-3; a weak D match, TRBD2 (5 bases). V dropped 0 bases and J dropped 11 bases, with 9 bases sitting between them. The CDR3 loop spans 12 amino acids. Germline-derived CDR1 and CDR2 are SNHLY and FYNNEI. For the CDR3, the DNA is TGTGCCAGCAGTGAAGCGTTCGGGGAGCAGTATTTT. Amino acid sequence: CASSEAFGEQYF.

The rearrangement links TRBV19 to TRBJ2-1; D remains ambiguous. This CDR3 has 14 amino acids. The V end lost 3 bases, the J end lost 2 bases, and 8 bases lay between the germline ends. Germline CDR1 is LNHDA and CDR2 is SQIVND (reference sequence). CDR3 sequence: CASSIPDTYNEQFF. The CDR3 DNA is TGTGCCAGTAGTATTCCCGATACCTACAATGAGCAGTTCTTC. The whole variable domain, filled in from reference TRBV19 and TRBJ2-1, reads DGGITQSPKYLFRKEGQNVTLSCEQNLNHDAMYWYRQDPGQGLRLIYYSQIVNDFQKGDIAEGYSVSREKKESFPLTVTSAQKNPTAFYLCASSIPDTYNEQFFGPGTRLTVL.

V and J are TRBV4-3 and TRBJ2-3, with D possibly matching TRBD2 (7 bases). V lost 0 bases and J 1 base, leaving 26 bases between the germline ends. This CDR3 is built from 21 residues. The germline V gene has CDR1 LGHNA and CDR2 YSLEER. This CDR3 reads CASSQDRLPLGGRRGTDTQYF. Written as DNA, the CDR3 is TGCGCCAGCAGCCAAGATCGGCTGCCCCTGGGGGGGCGTCGGGGCACAGATACGCAGTATTTT.

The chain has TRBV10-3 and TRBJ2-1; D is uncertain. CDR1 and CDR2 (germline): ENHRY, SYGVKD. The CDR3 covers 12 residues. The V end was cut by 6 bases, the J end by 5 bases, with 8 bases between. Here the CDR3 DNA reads TGTGCCATCAGACAAACCCACAATGAGCAGTTCTTC. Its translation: CAIRQTHNEQFF.

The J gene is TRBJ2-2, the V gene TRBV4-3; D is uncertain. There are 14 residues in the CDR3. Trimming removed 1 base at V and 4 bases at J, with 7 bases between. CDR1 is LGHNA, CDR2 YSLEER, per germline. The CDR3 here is CASSQGYRTGELFF. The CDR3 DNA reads TGCGCCAGCAGCCAAGGGTATCGCACCGGGGAGCTGTTTTTT.

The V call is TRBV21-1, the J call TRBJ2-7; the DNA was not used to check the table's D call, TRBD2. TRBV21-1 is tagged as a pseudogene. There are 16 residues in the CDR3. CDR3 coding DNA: TGTGCCAGCAGCAAGGGGACTAGCGGAGGACTCTACGAGCAGTACTTC. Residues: CASSKGTSGGLYEQYF.

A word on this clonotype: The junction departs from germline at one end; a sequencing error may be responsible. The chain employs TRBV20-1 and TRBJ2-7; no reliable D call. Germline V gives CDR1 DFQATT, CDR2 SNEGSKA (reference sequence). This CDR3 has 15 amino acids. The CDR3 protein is CSAGDGNLASYEQYF. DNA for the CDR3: TGCAGTGCTGGAGACGGAAACCTGGCCTCCTACGAGCAGTACTTC.

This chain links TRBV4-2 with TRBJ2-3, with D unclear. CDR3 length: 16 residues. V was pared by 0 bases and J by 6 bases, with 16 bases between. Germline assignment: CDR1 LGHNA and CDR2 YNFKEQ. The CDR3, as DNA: TGTGCCAGCAGCCAAGATCCACGGACCTCCTTGGATACGCAGTATTTT. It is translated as CASSQDPRTSLDTQYF.

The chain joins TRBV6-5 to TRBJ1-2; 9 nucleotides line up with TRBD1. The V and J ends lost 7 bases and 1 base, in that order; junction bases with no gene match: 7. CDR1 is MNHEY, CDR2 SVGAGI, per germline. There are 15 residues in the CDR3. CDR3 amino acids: CASNGQGYGNYGYTF. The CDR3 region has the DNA TGTGCCAGCAATGGACAGGGGTACGGTAACTATGGCTACACCTTC.

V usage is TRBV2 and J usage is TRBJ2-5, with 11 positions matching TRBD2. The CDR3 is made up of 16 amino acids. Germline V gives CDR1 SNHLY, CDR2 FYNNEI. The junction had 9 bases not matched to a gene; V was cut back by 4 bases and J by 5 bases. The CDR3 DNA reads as TGTGCCAGCAGTGGAATAGCGGGGGGGCCGGAGGAGACCCAGTACTTC. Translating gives CASSGIAGGPEETQYF.

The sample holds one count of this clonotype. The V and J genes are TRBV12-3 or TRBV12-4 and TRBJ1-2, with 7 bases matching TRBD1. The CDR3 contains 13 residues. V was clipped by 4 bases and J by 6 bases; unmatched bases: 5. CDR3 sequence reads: CASSSQGGNGYTF. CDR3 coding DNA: TGTGCCAGCAGTTCGCAGGGGGGCAATGGCTACACCTTC.

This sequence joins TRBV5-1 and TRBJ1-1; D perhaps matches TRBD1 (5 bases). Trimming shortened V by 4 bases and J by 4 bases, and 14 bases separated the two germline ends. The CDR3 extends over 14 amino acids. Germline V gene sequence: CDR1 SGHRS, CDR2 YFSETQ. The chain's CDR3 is CASSPGTEVTEAFF. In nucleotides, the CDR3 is TGCGCCAGCAGCCCCGGGACCGAGGTCACTGAAGCTTTCTTT.

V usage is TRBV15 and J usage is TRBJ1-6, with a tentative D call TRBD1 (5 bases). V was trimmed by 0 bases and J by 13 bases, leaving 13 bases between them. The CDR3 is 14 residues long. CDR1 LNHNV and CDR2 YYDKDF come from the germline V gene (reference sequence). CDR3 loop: CATSRDRGAIPLHF. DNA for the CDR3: TGTGCCACCAGCAGAGATAGAGGGGCGATCCCCCTCCACTTT.

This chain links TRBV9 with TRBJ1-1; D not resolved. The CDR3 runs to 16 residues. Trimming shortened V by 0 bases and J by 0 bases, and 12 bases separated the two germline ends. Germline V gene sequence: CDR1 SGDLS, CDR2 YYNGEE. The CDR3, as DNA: TGTGCCAGCAGCGTAGGCGGAAGGACTATGAACACTGAAGCTTTCTTT. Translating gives CASSVGGRTMNTEAFF.

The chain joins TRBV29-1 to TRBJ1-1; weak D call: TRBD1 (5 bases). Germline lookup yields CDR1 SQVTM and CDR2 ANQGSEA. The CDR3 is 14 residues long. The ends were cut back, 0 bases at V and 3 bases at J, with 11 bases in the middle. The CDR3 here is CSVEEGGDYTEAFF. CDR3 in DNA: TGCAGCGTTGAAGAGGGGGGGGACTACACTGAAGCTTTCTTT.

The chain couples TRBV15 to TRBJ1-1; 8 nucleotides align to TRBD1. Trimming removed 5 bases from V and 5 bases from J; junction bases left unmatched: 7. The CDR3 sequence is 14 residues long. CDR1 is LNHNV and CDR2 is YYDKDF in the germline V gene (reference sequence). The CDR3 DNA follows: TGTGCCACCAGCCAACAGGGGGGGCAAACTGAAGCTTTCTTT. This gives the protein CATSQQGGQTEAFF.

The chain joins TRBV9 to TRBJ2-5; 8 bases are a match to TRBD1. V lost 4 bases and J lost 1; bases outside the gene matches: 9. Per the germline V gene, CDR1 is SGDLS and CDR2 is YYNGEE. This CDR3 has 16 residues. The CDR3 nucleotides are TGTGCCAGCAGCCGGGGGCAGGGGGCGTTCCAAGAGACCCAGTACTTC. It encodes CASSRGQGAFQETQYF.

The chain's CDR3 is CSASGTGTYEQYF. CDR3 DNA sequence: TGCAGTGCTAGCGGGACAGGGACCTACGAGCAGTACTTC. This chain connects TRBV20-1 to TRBJ2-7; 9 nucleotides align to TRBD1. Germline V gives CDR1 DFQATT, CDR2 SNEGSKA (reference sequence). With 3 bases clipped from V and 2 bases from J, the junction kept 2 bases outside the gene matches. The CDR3 length is 13 residues.